What follows are 10 T cell receptor beta chains derived from one specimen sequenced in a study of T cell responses to AZD1222 COVID-19 vaccine. The protocol was immunoSEQ multiplex PCR, while the TCRdb copy is restricted to in-frame clones and leaves out a portion. Among around 53,000 clones, 65% to 90% were seen once, and the ten largest hold around 6.5%. The source was peripheral blood, collected 28 days after the second AZD1222 dose. These receptors came from an adult who received the AZD1222 COVID-19 vaccine.

The chain combines TRBV10-3 with TRBJ1-1; D not resolved. The germline CDR1 and CDR2 sequences are ENHRY and SYGVKD. The V and J ends lost 0 bases and 4 bases respectively, with 15 bases between them. This CDR3 comprises 16 residues. CDR3 sequence: CAISESDPKGGTEAFF. CDR3 bases: TGTGCCATCAGTGAGTCAGACCCTAAAGGTGGCACTGAAGCTTTCTTT.

The CDR3 DNA follows: TGTGCCAGTAGTATCCGGAACACTGAAGCTTTCTTT. Protein sequence: CASSIRNTEAFF. The V and J genes are TRBV19 and TRBJ1-1; D remains unclear. The CDR3 loop spans 12 amino acids. The germline V gene encodes CDR1 LNHDA and CDR2 SQIVND (reference sequence). The germline V and J ends were trimmed by 3 bases and 1 base, with 3 bases remaining between them.

The V call is TRBV6-5, the J call TRBJ2-1; D gene ambiguous. CDR1 and CDR2 from the germline V gene are MNHEY and SVGAGI. The CDR3 has 14 amino acids. V was clipped by 3 bases and J by 0 bases, with 6 bases between them. The CDR3 reads CASSYPLSYNEQFF. For the CDR3, the DNA is TGTGCCAGCAGTTATCCCCTCTCCTACAATGAGCAGTTCTTC.

The chain employs TRBV5-6 and TRBJ2-1; the D call may be TRBD1 or TRBD2 (5 bases each). Trimming removed 1 base at V and 2 bases at J, with 10 bases between. The CDR3 length is 15 residues. Germline V lookup: CDR1 SGHDT, CDR2 YYEEEE. CDR3 in DNA: TGTGCCAGCAGCTTGTGGCAGGGAGCCTACAATGAGCAGTTCTTC. This sequence encodes CASSLWQGAYNEQFF. The whole variable domain, remainder taken from reference TRBV5-6 and TRBJ2-1, is DAGVTQSPTHLIKTRGQQVTLRCSPKSGHDTVSWYQQALGQGPQFIFQYYEEEERQRGNFPDRFSGHQFPNYSSELNVNALLLGDSALYLCASSLWQGAYNEQFFGPGTRLTVL.

This clone is a singleton in its sample. V is TRBV5-8 and J is TRBJ2-3; 9 positions agree with TRBD2. J gave up 3 bases and V 2 bases, and 7 bases lay outside the gene matches. Germline V gene lookup returns CDR1 SGHTS and CDR2 YDEGEE. This CDR3 spans 16 amino acids. The CDR3 loop is CASSLAGTSRTDTQYF. The DNA of the CDR3 is TGTGCCAGCAGCTTAGCCGGGACTAGCCGAACAGATACGCAGTATTTT.

This rearrangement joins TRBV27 to TRBJ2-7; 8 nucleotides line up with TRBD1. CDR1 and CDR2 from the germline V gene are MNHEY and SMNVEV (reference sequence). CDR3 length: 12 amino acids. The trim removed 5 bases at V and 6 bases at J, leaving 3 bases unmatched. The DNA of the CDR3 is TGTGCCAGCAGTCTAACAGGGGGCGAGCAGTACTTC. It specifies CASSLTGGEQYF.

The chain carries TRBV29-1 and TRBJ2-1; possibly TRBD1 for D (8 bases). The germline V and J ends were trimmed by 7 bases and 9 bases, with 19 bases remaining between them. Germline V gene sequence: CDR1 SQVTM, CDR2 ANQGSEA. The CDR3 loop spans 13 amino acids. The CDR3 loop reads CSAGADREGEQFF. The CDR3 coding sequence is TGCAGCGCTGGGGCGGACAGGGAGGGTGAGCAGTTCTTC.

The V gene is TRBV4-3, the J gene TRBJ2-3, with 7 bases fitting TRBD2. Germline V lookup: CDR1 LGHNA, CDR2 YSLEER. The V segment lost 0 bases and the J segment 6 bases; nucleotides outside the gene matches: 0. The CDR3 is made up of 13 amino acids. The CDR3 DNA sequence: TGCGCCAGCAGCCAAGAGGGAGGGGATACGCAGTATTTT. Translated: CASSQEGGDTQYF.

The rearrangement links TRBV5-1 to TRBJ1-2; D possibly corresponds to TRBD1 (6 bases). The V gene's germline CDR1 is SGHRS and CDR2 YFSETQ. V lost 1 base and J 3 bases, leaving 10 bases between the germline ends. CDR3 length equals 14 residues. DNA for the CDR3: TGCGCCAGCAGCTTGAGCGGGGGCGACTATGGCTACACCTTC. Translated: CASSLSGGDYGYTF.

For the CDR3, the DNA is TGCAGCGTTGACCTGCCCCGCGAAGTACAAGAGACCCAGTACTTC. This sequence encodes CSVDLPREVQETQYF. J is TRBJ2-5 and V is TRBV29-1; no clear D gene. The germline V and J ends were trimmed by 3 bases and 2 bases, with 16 bases remaining between them. Germline V gene lookup returns CDR1 SQVTM and CDR2 ANQGSEA. This CDR3 region has 15 residues.